The clone carrying this T cell receptor (beta chain) appeared a few times. Its specificity is not known. The data belong to a study of CD8 T cells in ankylosing spondylitis. Study-wide results and limits: Reportedly, matched ankylosing spondylitis synovial fluid was significantly enriched for disease-linked clones. Researchers report that disease-linked clones proved CD8+ and relatively rare in peripheral blood. Characteristic, it appeared, of ankylosing spondylitis blood was a TCR beta motif of eight or nine highly homologous variants.

With molecular barcodes, quantitative 5'-RACE was used to make the TCR beta libraries. MiXCR, applied by TCRdb to the 5' RACE reads, yields one record per CDR3 protein. Of some 340,000 distinct CDR3 sequences listed, roughly 15% are singletons. The sequencing sample was made of blood, either unsorted or a sorted T cell fraction (not recorded which). This TCR was recovered from a male donor with ankylosing spondylitis or in good health (not recorded which).

The CDR3 region has the DNA TGTGCCAGCAGCTCTCAGGGACAGGGGGGGGATGAGCAGTTCTTC. Encoded protein: CASSSQGQGGDEQFF. J is TRBJ2-1 and V is TRBV7-2; 11 bases fit TRBD1. This CDR3 has 15 residues. Germline values: CDR1 SGHTA, CDR2 FQGNSA. Trimming removed 4 bases from V and 8 bases from J; junction bases left unmatched: 7.